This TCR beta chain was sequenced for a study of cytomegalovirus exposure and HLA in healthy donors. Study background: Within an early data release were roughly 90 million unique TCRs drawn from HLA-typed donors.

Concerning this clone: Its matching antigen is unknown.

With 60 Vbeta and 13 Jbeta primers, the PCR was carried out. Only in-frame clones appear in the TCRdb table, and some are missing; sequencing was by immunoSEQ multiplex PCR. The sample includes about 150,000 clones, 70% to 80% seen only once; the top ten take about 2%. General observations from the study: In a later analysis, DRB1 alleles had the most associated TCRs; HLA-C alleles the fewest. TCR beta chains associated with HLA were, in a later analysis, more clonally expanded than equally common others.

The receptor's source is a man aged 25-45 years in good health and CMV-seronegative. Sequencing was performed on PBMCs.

The chain's CDR3 is CASSISRSNYGYTF. The CDR3 DNA is TGTGCCAGTAGTATAAGCCGGAGTAACTATGGCTACACCTTC. The chain is built from TRBV19 and TRBJ1-2; D ambiguous. The CDR3 totals 14 residues. The germline V gene encodes CDR1 LNHDA and CDR2 SQIVND (reference sequence). The germline V and J ends were trimmed by 2 bases and 1 base, with 8 bases remaining between them.